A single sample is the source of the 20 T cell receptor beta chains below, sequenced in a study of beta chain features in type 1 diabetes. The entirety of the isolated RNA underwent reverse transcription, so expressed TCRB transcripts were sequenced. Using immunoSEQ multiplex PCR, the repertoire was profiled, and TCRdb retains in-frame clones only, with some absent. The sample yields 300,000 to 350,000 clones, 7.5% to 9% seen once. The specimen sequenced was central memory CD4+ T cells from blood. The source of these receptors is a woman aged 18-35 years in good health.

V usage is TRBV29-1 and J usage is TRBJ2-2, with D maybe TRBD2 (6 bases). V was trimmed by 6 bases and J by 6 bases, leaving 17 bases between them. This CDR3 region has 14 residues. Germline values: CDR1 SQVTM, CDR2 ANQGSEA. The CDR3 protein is CSVHLGGSAGELFF. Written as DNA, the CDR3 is TGCAGCGTCCACCTAGGAGGGTCCGCCGGGGAGCTGTTTTTT.

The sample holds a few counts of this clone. The CDR3 loop is CSARPGEKLFF. CDR3 DNA sequence: TGCAGTGCTAGACCGGGGGAAAAACTGTTTTTT. The chain carries TRBV20-1 and TRBJ1-4; D remains unclear. CDR3 length: 11 amino acids. In germline, CDR1 is DFQATT, CDR2 SNEGSKA (reference sequence). The ends were cut back, 2 bases at V and 8 bases at J, with 6 bases in the middle.

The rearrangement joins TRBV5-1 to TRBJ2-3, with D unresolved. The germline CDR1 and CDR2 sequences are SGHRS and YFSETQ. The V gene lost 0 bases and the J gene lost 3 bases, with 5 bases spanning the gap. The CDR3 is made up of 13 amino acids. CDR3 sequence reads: CASSLGRTDTQYF. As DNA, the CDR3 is TGCGCCAGCAGCTTGGGCAGAACAGATACGCAGTATTTT.

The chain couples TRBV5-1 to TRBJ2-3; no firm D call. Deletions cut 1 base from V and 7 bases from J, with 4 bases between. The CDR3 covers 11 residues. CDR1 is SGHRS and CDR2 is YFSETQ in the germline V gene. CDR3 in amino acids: CASSLSNTQYF. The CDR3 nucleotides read TGCGCCAGCAGCTTGTCTAATACGCAGTATTTT.

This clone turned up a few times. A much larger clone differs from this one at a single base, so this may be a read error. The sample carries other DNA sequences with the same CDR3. This CDR3 reads CASGRGLGEQFF. Written as DNA, the CDR3 is TGTGCCAGCGGGCGGGGGCTGGGTGAGCAGTTCTTC. This rearrangement joins TRBV28 to TRBJ2-1; TRBD2 might be the D (7 bases). This CDR3 has 12 residues. The V end was cut by 8 bases, the J end by 9 bases, with 14 bases between. Germline V gene data show CDR1 as MDHEN and CDR2 as SYDVKM. Full variable domain (remainder filled in from reference TRBV28 and TRBJ2-1): DVKVTQSSRYLVKRTGEKVFLECVQDMDHENMFWYRQDPGLGLRLIYFSYDVKMKEKGDIPEGYSVSREKKERFSLILESASTNQTSMYLCASGRGLGEQFFGPGTRLTVL.

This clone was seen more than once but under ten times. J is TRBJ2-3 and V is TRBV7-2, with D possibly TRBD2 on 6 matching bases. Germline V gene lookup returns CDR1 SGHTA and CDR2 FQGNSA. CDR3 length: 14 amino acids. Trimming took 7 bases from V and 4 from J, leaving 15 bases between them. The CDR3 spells CASTPGLASDTQYF. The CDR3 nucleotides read TGTGCCAGCACCCCGGGGCTAGCGTCAGATACGCAGTATTTT. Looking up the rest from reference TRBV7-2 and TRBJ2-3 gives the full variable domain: GAGVSQSPSNKVTEKGKDVELRCDPISGHTALYWYRQSLGQGLEFLIYFQGNSAPDKSGLPSDRFSAERTGGSVSTLTIQRTQQEDSAVYLCASTPGLASDTQYFGPGTRLTVL.

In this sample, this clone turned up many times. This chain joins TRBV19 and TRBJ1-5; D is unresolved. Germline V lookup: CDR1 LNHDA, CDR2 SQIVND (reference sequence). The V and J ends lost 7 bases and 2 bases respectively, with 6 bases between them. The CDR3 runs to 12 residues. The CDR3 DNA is TGTGCCAGTACTAAGGGCAATCAGCCCCAGCATTTT. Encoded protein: CASTKGNQPQHF.

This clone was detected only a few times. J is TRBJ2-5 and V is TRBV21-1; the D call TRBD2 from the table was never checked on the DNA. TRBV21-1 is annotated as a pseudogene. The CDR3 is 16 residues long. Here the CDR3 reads CASSKWTSGNQETQYF. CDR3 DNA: TGTGCCAGCAGCAAATGGACTAGCGGGAACCAAGAGACCCAGTACTTC.

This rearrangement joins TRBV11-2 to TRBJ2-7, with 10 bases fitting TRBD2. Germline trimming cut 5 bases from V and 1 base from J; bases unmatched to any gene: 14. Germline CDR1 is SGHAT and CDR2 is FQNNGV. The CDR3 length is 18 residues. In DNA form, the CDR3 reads TGTGCCAGCAGCGCCCTAAGCAGGGCTAGCGGGAGATCCTACGAGCAGTACTTC. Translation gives CASSALSRASGRSYEQYF.

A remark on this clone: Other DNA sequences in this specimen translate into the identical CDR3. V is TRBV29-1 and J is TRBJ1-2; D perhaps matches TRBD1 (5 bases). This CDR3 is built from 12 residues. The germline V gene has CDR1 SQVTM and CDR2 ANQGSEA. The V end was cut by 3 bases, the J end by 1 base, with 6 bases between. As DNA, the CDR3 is TGCAGCGTTGAGAGGGGTAACTATGGCTACACCTTC. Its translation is CSVERGNYGYTF.

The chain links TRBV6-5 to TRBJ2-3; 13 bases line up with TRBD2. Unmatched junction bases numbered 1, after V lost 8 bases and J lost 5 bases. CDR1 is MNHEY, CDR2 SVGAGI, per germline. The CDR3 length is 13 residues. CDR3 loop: CASGTSGEDTQYF. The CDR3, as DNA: TGTGCCAGCGGGACTAGCGGGGAAGATACGCAGTATTTT.

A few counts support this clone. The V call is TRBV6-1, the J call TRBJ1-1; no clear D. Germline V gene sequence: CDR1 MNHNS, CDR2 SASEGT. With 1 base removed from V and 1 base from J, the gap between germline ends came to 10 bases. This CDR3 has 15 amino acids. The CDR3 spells CASSEVVGRNTEAFF. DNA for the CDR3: TGTGCCAGCAGTGAAGTTGTAGGGAGGAACACTGAAGCTTTCTTT.

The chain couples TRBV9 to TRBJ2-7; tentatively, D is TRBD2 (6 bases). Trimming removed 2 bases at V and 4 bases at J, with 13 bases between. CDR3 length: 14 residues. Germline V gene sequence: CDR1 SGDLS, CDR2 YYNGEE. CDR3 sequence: CASSVDGLSYEQYF. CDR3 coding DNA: TGTGCCAGCAGCGTGGACGGACTATCATACGAGCAGTACTTC.

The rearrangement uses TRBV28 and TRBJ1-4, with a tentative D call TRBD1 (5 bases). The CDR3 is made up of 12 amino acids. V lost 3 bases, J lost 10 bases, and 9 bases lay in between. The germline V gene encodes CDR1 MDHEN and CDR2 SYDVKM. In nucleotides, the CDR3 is TGTGCCAGCAGTTTCGGGGGACCAAAACTGTTTTTT. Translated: CASSFGGPKLFF. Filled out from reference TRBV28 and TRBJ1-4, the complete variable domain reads DVKVTQSSRYLVKRTGEKVFLECVQDMDHENMFWYRQDPGLGLRLIYFSYDVKMKEKGDIPEGYSVSREKKERFSLILESASTNQTSMYLCASSFGGPKLFFGSGTQLSVL.

CDR3 sequence (DNA): TGTGCCAGCAGCGCGGACACCCGCACAGATACGCAGTATTTT. Translation: CASSADTRTDTQYF. The rearrangement joins TRBV5-6 to TRBJ2-3, with a weak D call TRBD1 (5 bases). Trimming removed 4 bases from V and 1 base from J, with 10 bases in between. The CDR3 contains 14 residues. CDR1 is SGHDT, CDR2 YYEEEE, per germline.

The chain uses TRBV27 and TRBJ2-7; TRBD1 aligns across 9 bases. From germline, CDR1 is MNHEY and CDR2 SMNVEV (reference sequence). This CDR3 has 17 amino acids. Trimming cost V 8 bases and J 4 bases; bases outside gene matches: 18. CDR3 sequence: CASAASSGQGSWYEQYF. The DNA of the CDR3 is TGTGCCAGCGCCGCCTCTAGTGGACAGGGGAGCTGGTACGAGCAGTACTTC.

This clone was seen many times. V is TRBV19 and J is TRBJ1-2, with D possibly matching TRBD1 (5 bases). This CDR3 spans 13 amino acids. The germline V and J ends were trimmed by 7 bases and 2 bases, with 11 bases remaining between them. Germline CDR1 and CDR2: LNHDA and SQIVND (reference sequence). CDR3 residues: CASNPGRNYGYTF. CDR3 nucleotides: TGTGCCAGTAACCCGGGACGGAACTATGGCTACACCTTC.

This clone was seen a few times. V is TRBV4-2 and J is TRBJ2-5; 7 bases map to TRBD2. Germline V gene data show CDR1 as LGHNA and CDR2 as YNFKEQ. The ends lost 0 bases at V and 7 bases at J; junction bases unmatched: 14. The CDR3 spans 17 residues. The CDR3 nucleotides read TGTGCCAGCAGCCAAGATTGGCAGGCTAGCGGAGAATCGACCCAGTACTTC. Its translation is CASSQDWQASGESTQYF.

The CDR3 sequence: CASSPTLSGGLNKYF. CDR3 sequence (DNA): TGTGCCAGCAGCCCTACCCTAAGTGGAGGACTCAACAAGTACTTC. The J gene is TRBJ2-7, the V gene TRBV7-9, with D possibly TRBD2 on 5 matching bases. With 5 bases removed from V and 11 bases from J, the gap between germline ends came to 25 bases. Germline loops: CDR1 SEHNR, CDR2 FQNEAQ (reference sequence). This CDR3 has 15 amino acids.

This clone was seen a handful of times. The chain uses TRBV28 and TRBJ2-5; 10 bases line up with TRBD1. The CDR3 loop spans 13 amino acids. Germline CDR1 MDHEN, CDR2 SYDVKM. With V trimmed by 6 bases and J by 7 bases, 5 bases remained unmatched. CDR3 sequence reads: CASSMTGGGTQYF. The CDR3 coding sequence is TGTGCCAGCAGCATGACAGGGGGCGGGACCCAGTACTTC.